This T cell receptor (beta chain) was found in a study of blood T cell repertoires in COVID-19. Measured with immunoSEQ multiplex PCR; TCRdb has only the in-frame clones, and not every one. The data contain about 140,000 clones, approximately 88% of them singletons. Germline V CDR1 and CDR2: KGHSH, LQKENI. V was shortened by 1 base and J by 6 bases, with 13 bases between the two germline ends. This CDR3 comprises 14 residues. As regards this clone: A read error may explain this, as a much larger clone is one base away.

Sequencing was performed on PBMCs or T cells enriched from blood (not recorded which). The TCR was taken from an older man who had been exposed to COVID-19. The chain recombines TRBV18 with TRBJ2-7; the D gene is possibly TRBD2 (6 bases). This CDR3 is CASSPLQTGVEQYF. Written as DNA, the CDR3 is TGTGCCAGCTCACCACTCCAGACGGGGGTCGAGCAGTACTTC.